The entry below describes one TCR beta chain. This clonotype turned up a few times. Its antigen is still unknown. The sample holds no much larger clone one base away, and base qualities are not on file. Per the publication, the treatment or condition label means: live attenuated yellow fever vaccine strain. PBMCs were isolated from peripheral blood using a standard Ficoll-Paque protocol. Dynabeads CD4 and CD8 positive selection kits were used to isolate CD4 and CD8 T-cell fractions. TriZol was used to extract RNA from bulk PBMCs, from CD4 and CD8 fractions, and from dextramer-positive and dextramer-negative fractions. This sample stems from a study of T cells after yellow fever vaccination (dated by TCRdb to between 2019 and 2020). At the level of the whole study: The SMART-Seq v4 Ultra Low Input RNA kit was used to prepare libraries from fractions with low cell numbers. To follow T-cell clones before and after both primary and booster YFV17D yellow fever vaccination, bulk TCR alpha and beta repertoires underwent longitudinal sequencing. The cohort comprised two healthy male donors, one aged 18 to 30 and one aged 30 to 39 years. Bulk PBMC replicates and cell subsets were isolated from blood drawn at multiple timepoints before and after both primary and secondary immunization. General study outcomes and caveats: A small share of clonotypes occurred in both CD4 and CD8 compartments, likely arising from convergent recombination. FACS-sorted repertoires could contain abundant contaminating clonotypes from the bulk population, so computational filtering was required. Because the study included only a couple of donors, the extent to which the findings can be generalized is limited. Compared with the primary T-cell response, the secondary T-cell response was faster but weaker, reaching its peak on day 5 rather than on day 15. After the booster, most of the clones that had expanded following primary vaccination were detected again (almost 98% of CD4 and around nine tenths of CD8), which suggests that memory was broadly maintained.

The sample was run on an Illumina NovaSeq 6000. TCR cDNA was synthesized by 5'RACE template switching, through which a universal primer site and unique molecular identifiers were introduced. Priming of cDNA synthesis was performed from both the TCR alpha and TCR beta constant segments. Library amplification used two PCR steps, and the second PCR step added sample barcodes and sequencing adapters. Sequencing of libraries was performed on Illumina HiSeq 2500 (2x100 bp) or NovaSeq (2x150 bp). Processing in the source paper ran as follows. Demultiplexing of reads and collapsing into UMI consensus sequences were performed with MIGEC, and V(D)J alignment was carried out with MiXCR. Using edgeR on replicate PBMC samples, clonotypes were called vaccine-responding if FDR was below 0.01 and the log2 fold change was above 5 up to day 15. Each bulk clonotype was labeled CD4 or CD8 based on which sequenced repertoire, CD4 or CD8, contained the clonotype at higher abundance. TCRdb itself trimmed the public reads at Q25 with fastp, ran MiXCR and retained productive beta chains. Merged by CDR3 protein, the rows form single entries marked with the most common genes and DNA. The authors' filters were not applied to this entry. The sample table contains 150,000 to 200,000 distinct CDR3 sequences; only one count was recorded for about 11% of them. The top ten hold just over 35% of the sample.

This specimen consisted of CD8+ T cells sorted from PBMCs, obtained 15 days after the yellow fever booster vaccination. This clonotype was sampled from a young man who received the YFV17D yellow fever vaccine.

The CDR3: CASSQRLAGDIYNEQFF. The base sequence is TGCGCCAGCAGCCAAAGACTAGCGGGGGATATCTACAATGAGCAGTTCTTC. This chain joins TRBV5-1 to TRBJ2-1; 12 bases in the junction line up with TRBD2. The CDR3 runs 17 amino acids, cysteine and phenylalanine included. CDR3 DNA only is kept here, 51 bases in frame from base 1. Germline trimming amounts to 4 bases on V and 3 bases on J, with 8 as the count of junction bases outside the gene matches. Via the germline V gene, CDR1 is SGHRS and CDR2 YFSETQ.